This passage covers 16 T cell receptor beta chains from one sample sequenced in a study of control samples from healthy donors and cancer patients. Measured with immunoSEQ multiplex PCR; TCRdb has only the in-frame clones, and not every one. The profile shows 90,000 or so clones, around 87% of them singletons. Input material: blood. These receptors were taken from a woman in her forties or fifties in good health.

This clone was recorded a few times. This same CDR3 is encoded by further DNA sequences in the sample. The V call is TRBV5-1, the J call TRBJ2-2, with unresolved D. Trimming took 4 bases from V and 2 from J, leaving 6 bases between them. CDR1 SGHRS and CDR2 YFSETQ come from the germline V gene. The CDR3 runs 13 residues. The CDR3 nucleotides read TGCGCCAGCAGCCCCGTAAACACCGGGGAGCTGTTTTTT. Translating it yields CASSPVNTGELFF.

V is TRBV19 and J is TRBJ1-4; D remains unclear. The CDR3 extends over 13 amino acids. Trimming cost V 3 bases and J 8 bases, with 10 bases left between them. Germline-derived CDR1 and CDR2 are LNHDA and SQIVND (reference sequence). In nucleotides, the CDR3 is TGTGCCAGTAGTATGGGGTTCGTGGAAAAACTGTTTTTT. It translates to CASSMGFVEKLFF.

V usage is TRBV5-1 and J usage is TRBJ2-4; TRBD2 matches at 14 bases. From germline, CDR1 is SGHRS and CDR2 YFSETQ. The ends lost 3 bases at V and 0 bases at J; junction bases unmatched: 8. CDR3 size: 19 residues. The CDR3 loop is CASSWGLAGEPRAKNIQYF. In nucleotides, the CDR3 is TGCGCCAGCAGCTGGGGACTAGCGGGAGAGCCAAGAGCCAAAAACATTCAGTACTTC.

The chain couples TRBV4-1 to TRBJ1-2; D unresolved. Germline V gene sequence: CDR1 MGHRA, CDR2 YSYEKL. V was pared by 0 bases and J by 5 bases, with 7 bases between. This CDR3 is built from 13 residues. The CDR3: CASSQDRQYGYTF. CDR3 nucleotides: TGCGCCAGCAGCCAAGACAGGCAGTATGGCTACACCTTC.

CDR3 protein: CASSQLSGGGNEQFF. The CDR3 coding sequence is TGCGCCAGCAGCCAGCTTAGCGGGGGGGGCAATGAGCAGTTCTTC. The chain employs TRBV4-1 and TRBJ2-1; 11 bases map to TRBD2. The CDR3 is made up of 15 amino acids. The germline V gene has CDR1 MGHRA and CDR2 YSYEKL. V dropped 3 bases and J dropped 6; count of bases not matched to a gene: 4.

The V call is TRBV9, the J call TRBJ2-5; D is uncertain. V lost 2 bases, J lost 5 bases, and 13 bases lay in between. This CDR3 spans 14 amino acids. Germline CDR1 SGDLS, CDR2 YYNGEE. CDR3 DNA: TGTGCCAGCAGCGTGGGCCCCCTTGGGGAGACCCAGTACTTC. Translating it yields CASSVGPLGETQYF. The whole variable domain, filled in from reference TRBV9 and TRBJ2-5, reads DSGVTQTPKHLITATGQRVTLRCSPRSGDLSVYWYQQSLDQGLQFLIQYYNGEERAKGNILERFSAQQFPDLHSELNLSSLELGDSALYFCASSVGPLGETQYFGPGTRLLVL.

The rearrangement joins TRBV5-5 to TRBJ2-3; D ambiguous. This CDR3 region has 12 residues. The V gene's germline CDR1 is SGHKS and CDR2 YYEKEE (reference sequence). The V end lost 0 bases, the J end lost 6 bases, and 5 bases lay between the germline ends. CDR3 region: CASSLGFDTQYF. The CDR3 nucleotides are TGTGCCAGCAGCTTGGGGTTTGATACGCAGTATTTT.

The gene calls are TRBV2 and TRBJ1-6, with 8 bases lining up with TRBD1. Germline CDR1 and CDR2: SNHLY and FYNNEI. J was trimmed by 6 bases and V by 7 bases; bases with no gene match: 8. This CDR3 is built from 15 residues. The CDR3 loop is CASKPPGGGNSPLHF. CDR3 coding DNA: TGTGCCAGCAAGCCTCCAGGGGGCGGTAATTCACCCCTCCACTTT.

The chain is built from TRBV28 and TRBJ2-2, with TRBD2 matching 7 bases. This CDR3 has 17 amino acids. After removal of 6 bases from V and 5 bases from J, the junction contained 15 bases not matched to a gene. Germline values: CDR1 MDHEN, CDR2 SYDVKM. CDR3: CASSSPGGEALTGELFF. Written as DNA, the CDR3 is TGTGCCAGCAGCTCGCCTGGGGGGGAGGCCCTGACCGGGGAGCTGTTTTTT.

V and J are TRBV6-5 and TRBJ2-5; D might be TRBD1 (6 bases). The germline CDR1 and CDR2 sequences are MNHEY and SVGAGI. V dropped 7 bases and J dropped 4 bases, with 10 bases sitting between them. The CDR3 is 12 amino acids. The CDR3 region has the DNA TGTGCCAGCATTCCCAGGGGAGAGACCCAGTACTTC. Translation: CASIPRGETQYF.

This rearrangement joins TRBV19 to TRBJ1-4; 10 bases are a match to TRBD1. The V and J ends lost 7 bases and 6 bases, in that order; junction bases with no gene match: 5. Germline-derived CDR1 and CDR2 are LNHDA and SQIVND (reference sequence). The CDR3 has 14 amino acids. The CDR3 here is CASMGTGEYEKLFF. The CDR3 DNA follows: TGTGCCAGTATGGGGACAGGGGAATATGAAAAACTGTTTTTT. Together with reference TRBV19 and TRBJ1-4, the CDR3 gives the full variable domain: DGGITQSPKYLFRKEGQNVTLSCEQNLNHDAMYWYRQDPGQGLRLIYYSQIVNDFQKGDIAEGYSVSREKKESFPLTVTSAQKNPTAFYLCASMGTGEYEKLFFGSGTQLSVL.

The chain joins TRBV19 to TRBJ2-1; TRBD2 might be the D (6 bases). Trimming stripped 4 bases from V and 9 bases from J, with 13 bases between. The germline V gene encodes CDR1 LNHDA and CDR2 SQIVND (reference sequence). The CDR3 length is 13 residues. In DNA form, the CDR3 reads TGTGCCAGTAGTAAAACTAGCATCGGTGAGCAGTTCTTC. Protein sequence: CASSKTSIGEQFF. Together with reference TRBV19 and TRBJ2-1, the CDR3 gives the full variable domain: DGGITQSPKYLFRKEGQNVTLSCEQNLNHDAMYWYRQDPGQGLRLIYYSQIVNDFQKGDIAEGYSVSREKKESFPLTVTSAQKNPTAFYLCASSKTSIGEQFFGPGTRLTVL.

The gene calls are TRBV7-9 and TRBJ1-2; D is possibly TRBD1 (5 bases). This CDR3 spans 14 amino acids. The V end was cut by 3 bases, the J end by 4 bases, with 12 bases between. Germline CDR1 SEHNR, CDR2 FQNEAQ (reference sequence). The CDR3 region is CASSFTGGSYGYTF. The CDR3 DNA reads TGTGCCAGCAGCTTTACGGGGGGGAGCTATGGCTACACCTTC.

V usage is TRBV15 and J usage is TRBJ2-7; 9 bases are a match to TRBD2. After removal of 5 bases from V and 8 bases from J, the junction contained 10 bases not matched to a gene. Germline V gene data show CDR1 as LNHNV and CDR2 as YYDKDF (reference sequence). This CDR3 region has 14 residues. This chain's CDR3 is CATSPRSSGTKQYF. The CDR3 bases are TGTGCCACCAGCCCCCGGTCTAGCGGGACGAAGCAGTACTTC.

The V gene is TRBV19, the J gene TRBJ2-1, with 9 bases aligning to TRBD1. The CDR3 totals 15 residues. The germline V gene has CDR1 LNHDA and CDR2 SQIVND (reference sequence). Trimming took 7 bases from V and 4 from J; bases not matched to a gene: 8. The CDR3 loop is CASTQDRGPYNEQFF. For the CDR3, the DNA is TGTGCCAGTACCCAGGACAGGGGTCCGTACAATGAGCAGTTCTTC.

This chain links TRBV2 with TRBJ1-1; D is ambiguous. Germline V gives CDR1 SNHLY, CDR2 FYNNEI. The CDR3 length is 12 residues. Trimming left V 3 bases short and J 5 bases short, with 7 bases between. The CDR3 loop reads CASSEFGTEAFF. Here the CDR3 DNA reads TGTGCCAGCAGTGAGTTCGGGACTGAAGCTTTCTTT.